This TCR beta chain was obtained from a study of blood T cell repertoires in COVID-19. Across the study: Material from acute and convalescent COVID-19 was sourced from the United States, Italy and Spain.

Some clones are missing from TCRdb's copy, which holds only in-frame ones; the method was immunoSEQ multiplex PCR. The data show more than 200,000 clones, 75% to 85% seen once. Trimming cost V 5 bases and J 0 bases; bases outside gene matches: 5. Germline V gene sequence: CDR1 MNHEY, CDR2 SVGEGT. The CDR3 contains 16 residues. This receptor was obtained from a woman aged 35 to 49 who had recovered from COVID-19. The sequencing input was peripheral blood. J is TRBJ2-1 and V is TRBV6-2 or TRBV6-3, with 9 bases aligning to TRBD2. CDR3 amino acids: CASSTLAGSSYNEQFF. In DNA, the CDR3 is TGTGCCAGCAGTACCCTAGCGGGAAGCTCCTACAATGAGCAGTTCTTC.